The entry below gives a single TCR beta chain sequence along with its context. The method was immunoSEQ multiplex PCR; TCRdb's version includes in-frame clones alone and lacks a portion of them. The sample records roughly 1,600,000 clones, approximately 98.5% being singletons. These data originate in a study of shared clonotypes between healthy human individuals. Trimming left V 2 bases short and J 4 bases short, with 8 bases between. This CDR3 spans 13 amino acids. Germline lookup yields CDR1 KGHSH and CDR2 LQKENI. Source material: naive CD4+ T cells sorted from blood. The subset denotes: CD45RA+ positively selected. This clonotype was sampled from a man aged 25 to 45 in good health. The J gene is TRBJ1-1, the V gene TRBV18; no clear D gene. The CDR3 is CASSPTWGTEAFF. Here the CDR3 DNA reads TGTGCCAGCTCACCAACTTGGGGCACTGAAGCTTTCTTT.